A selection of T cell receptor beta chains follows, all from one sample in a study of T cells in Graves' hyperthyroidism and ophthalmopathy. TCRdb analysed the multiplex PCR reads with MiXCR anew, one entry per CDR3 protein. The table shows hundreds of thousands of distinct CDR3 sequences, with 13% to 15% occurring only once. Sequenced material: blood. The receptors were sampled from a woman aged 18-30 years with Graves' hyperthyroidism. CDR3s include the opening cysteine and the closing phenylalanine or tryptophan. The D gene is left open where the match is weak.

j_gene,d_gene,v_gene,CDR3aa
TRBJ1-3,-,TRBV5-5,CASSPGPDRDTIYF
TRBJ2-7,TRBD1,TRBV10-3,CAISESTGARDAYEQYF
TRBJ1-5,-,TRBV3-1,CASSQTREVGQPQHF
TRBJ2-6,-,TRBV27,CASSLGFSGANVLTF
TRBJ1-2,-,TRBV11-3,CASSSNVETSWDYGYTF
TRBJ2-1,-,TRBV20-1,CSATLDNEQFF
TRBJ2-7,TRBD1,TRBV28,CASSLRGRGQGRLEQYF
TRBJ2-7,TRBD2,TRBV28,CASSLKLAGMYEQYF
TRBJ2-3,-,TRBV28,CASSLGDRTDTQYF
TRBJ2-1,-,TRBV11-3,CATQSRGSNEQFF
TRBJ2-1,TRBD1,TRBV7-9,CASSGQQGFRADEQFF
TRBJ1-4,TRBD1,TRBV2,CASSYQGVRGEKLFF
TRBJ2-7,TRBD1,TRBV20-1,CSASAQLQGPAYEQYF
TRBJ2-6,TRBD1,TRBV2,CASSGGQGVLVLTF
TRBJ2-1,TRBD1,TRBV19,CASSGPSTGQGPTVGAYNEQFF
TRBJ2-1,-,TRBV24-1,CATSDSEGILGYEQFF
TRBJ1-5,-,TRBV7-3,CASTGSGTGSRNQPQHF
TRBJ2-1,-,TRBV11-3,CASSSRDKGSYNEQFF
TRBJ2-1,-,TRBV10-3,CAISELAANNEQFF
TRBJ2-5,-,TRBV29-1,CSVEAGQRETQYF
TRBJ2-1,-,TRBV20-1,CSAPRQKGYNEQFF
TRBJ2-1,-,TRBV2,CASRDRGGRASSYNEQFF
TRBJ1-4,-,TRBV2,CASSGDSNEKLFF
TRBJ1-5,-,TRBV13,CASSSRGRGAPGLGNQPQHF
TRBJ2-1,-,TRBV7-2,CASSLEGGRYEQFF
TRBJ2-7,-,TRBV30,CAWTLTYEQYF
TRBJ2-7,-,TRBV20-1,CSARVLGPTYEQYF
TRBJ1-2,-,TRBV11-3,CASSPTGSYGCTF
TRBJ1-1,-,TRBV27,CASSLLTDGEAFF
TRBJ2-1,TRBD2,TRBV11-1,CASSYRLAGEQFF
TRBJ2-2,TRBD1,TRBV6-1,CASSSPGQGFNTGELFF
TRBJ2-7,-,TRBV7-2,CASSLAGEVNEQYF